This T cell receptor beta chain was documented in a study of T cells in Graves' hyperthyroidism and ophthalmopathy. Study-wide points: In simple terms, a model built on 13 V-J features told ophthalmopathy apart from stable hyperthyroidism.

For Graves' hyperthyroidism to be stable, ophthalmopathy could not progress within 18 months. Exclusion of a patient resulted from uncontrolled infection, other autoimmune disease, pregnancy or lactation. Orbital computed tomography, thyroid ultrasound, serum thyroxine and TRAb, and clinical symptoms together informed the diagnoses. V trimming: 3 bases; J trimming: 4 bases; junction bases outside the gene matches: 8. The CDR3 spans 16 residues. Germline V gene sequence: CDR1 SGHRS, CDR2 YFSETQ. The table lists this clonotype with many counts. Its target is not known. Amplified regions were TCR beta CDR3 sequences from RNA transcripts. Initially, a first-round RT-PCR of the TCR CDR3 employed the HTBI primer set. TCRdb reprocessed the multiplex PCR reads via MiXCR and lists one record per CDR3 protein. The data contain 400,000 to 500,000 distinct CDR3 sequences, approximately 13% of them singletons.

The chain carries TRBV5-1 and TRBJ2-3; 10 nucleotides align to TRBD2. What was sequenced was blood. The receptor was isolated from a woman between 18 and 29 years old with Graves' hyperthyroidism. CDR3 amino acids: CASSSEAGGRADTQYF. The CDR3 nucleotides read TGCGCCAGCAGCTCAGAAGCGGGAGGGAGGGCAGATACGCAGTATTTT.